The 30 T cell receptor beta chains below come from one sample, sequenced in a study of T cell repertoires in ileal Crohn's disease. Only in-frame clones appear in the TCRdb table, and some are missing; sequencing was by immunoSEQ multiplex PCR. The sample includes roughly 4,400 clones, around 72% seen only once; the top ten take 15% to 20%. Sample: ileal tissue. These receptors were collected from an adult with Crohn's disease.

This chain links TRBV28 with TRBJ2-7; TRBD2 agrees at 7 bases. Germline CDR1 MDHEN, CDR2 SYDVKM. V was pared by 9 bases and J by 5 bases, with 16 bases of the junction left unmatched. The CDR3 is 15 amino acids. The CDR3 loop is CASLTRGGPFHEQYF. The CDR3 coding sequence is TGTGCCAGTCTCACTCGGGGAGGGCCTTTCCACGAGCAGTACTTC.

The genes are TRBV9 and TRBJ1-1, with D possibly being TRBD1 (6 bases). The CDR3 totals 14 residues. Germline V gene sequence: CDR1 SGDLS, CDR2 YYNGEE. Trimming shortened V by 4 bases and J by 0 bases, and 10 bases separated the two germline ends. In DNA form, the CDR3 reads TGTGCCAGCAGCCTAAGACAGGTGAACACTGAAGCTTTCTTT. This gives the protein CASSLRQVNTEAFF.

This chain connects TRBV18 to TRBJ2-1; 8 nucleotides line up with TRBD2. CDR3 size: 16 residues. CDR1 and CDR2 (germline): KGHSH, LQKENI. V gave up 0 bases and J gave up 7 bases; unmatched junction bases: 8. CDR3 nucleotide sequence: TGTGCCAGCTCACCACCGACGGGAGGGTTGGAGAATGAGCAGTTCTTC. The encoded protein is CASSPPTGGLENEQFF. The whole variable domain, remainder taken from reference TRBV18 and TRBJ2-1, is NAGVMQNPRHLVRRRGQEARLRCSPMKGHSHVYWYRQLPEEGLKFMVYLQKENIIDESGMPKERFSAEFPKEGPSILRIQQVVRGDSAAYFCASSPPTGGLENEQFFGPGTRLTVL.

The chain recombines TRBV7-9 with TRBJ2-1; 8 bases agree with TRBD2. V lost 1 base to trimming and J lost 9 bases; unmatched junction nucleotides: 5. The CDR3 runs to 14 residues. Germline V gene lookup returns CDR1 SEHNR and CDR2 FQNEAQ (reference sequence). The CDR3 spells CASSLDGGGGEQFF. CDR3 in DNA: TGTGCCAGCAGCTTAGACGGGGGGGGTGGTGAGCAGTTCTTC.

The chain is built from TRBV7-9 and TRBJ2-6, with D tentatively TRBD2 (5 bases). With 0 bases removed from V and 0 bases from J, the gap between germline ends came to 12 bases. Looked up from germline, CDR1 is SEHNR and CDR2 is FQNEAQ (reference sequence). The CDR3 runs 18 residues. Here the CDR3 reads CASSLAVVGSSGANVLTF. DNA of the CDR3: TGTGCCAGCAGCTTAGCGGTGGTAGGGAGCTCTGGGGCCAACGTCCTGACTTTC.

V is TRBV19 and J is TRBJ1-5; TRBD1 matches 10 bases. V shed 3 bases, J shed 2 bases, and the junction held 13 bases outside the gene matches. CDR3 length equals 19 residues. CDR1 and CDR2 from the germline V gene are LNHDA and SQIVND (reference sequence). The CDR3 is CASSISGQGTLWGNQPQHF. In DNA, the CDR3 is TGTGCCAGTAGTATTTCGGGACAGGGGACCCTCTGGGGCAATCAGCCCCAGCATTTT. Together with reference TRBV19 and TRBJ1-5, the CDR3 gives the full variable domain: DGGITQSPKYLFRKEGQNVTLSCEQNLNHDAMYWYRQDPGQGLRLIYYSQIVNDFQKGDIAEGYSVSREKKESFPLTVTSAQKNPTAFYLCASSISGQGTLWGNQPQHFGDGTRLSIL.

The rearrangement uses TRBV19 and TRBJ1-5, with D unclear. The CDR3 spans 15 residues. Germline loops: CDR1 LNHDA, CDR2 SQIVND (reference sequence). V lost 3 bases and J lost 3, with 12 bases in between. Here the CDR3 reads CASSMGWQNNQPQHF. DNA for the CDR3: TGTGCCAGTAGTATGGGCTGGCAGAACAATCAGCCCCAGCATTTT. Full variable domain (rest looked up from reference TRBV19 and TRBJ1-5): DGGITQSPKYLFRKEGQNVTLSCEQNLNHDAMYWYRQDPGQGLRLIYYSQIVNDFQKGDIAEGYSVSREKKESFPLTVTSAQKNPTAFYLCASSMGWQNNQPQHFGDGTRLSIL.

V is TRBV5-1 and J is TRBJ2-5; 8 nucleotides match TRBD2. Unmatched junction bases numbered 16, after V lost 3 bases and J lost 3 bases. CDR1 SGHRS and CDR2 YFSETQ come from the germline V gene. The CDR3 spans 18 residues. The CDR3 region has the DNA TGCGCCAGCAGCTGGAATGGCCCGGGACTAGGTTTCGAAGAGACCCAGTACTTC. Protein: CASSWNGPGLGFEETQYF.

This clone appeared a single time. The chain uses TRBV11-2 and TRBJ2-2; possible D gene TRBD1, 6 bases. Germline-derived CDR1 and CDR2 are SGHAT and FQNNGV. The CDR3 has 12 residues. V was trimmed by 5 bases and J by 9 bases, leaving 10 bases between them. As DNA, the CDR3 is TGTGCCAGCAGCCCCAGGGGTAGGGAGCTGTTTTTT. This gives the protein CASSPRGRELFF.

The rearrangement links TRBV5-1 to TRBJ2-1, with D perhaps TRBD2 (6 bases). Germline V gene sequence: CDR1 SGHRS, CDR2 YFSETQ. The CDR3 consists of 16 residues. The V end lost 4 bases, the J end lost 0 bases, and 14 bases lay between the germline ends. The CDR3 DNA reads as TGCGCCAGCAGCGCGGGACCGGGGGACTCCTACAATGAGCAGTTCTTC. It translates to CASSAGPGDSYNEQFF.

The CDR3 region has the DNA TGTGCCAGCAGCCGACAGACAGCGAACACTGAAGCTTTCTTT. Amino acids: CASSRQTANTEAFF. The rearrangement uses TRBV11-2 and TRBJ1-1; D may be TRBD1 (5 bases). The CDR3 loop spans 14 amino acids. Looked up from germline, CDR1 is SGHAT and CDR2 is FQNNGV. The germline V and J ends were trimmed by 5 bases and 1 base, with 11 bases remaining between them. Using reference TRBV11-2 and TRBJ1-1 for the parts outside the CDR3, the full variable domain is EAGVAQSPRYKIIEKRQSVAFWCNPISGHATLYWYQQILGQGPKLLIQFQNNGVVDDSQLPKDRFSAERLKGVDSTLKIQPAKLEDSAVYLCASSRQTANTEAFFGQGTRLTVV.

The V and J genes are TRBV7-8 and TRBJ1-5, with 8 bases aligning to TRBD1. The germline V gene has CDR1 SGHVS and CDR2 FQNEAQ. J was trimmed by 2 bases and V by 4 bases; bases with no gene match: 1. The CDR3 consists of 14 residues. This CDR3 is CASSSDRGNQPQHF. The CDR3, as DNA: TGTGCCAGCAGCTCGGACAGGGGCAATCAGCCCCAGCATTTT.

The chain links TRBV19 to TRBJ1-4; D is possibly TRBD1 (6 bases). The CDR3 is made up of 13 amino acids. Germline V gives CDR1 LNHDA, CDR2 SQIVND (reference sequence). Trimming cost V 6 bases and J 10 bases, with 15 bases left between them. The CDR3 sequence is CASSTTGKVKLFF. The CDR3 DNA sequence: TGTGCCAGTAGCACCACAGGGAAAGTAAAACTGTTTTTT.

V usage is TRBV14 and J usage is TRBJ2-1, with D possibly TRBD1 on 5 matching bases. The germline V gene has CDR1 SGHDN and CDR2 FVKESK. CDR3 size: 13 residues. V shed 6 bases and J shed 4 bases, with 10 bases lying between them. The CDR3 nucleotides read TGTGCCAGCAGAGCAGGGATTTACAATGAGCAGTTCTTC. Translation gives CASRAGIYNEQFF.

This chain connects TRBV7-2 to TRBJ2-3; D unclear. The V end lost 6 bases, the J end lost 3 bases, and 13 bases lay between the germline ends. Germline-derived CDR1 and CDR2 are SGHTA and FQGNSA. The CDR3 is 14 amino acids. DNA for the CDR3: TGTGCCAGCAGTTCCTACTTAGAGACAGATACGCAGTATTTT. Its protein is CASSSYLETDTQYF.

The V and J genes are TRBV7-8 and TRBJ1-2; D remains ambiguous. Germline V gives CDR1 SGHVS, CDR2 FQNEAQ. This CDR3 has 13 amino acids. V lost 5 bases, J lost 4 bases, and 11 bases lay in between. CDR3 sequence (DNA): TGTGCCAGCAGCCCGATGGAGTCCTATGGCTACACCTTC. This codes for CASSPMESYGYTF.

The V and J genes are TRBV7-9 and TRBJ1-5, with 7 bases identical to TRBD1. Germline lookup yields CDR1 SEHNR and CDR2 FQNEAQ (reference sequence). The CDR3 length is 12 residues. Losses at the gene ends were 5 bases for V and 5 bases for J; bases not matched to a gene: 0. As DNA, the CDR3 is TGTGCCAGCAGCGGACAGGATCAGCCCCAGCATTTT. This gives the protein CASSGQDQPQHF.

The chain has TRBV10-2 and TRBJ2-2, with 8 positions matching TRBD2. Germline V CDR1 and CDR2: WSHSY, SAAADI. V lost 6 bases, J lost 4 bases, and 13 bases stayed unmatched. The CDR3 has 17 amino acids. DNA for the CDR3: TGCGCCAGCAGAGGACGAAGGGCGGGGGGCTTCACCGGGGAGCTGTTTTTT. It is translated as CASRGRRAGGFTGELFF.

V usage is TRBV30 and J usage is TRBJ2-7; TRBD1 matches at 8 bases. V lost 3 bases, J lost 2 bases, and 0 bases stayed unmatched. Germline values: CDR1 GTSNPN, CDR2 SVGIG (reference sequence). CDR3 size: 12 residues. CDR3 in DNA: TGTGCCTGGAGACAGGGGGCCTACGAGCAGTACTTC. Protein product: CAWRQGAYEQYF.

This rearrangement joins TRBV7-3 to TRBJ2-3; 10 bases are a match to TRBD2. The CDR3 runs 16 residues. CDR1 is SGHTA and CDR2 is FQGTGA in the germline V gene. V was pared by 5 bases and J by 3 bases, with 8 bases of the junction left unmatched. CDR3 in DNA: TGTGCCAGCAGCCTTCAAGCGGGGGGGGGAACAGATACGCAGTATTTT. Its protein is CASSLQAGGGTDTQYF.

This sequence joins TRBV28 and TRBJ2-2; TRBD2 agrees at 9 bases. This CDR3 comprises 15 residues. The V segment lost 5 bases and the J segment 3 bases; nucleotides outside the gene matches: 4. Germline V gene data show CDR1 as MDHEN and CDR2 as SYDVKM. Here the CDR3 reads CASSPSGKDTGELFF. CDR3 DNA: TGTGCCAGCAGTCCTAGCGGGAAGGACACCGGGGAGCTGTTTTTT.

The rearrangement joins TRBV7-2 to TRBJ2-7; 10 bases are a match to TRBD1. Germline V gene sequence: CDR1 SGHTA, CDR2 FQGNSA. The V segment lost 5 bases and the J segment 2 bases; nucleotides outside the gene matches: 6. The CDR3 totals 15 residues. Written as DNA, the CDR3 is TGTGCCAGCAGCGTGGGGACAGGGGCGCCCTACGAGCAGTACTTC. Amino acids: CASSVGTGAPYEQYF. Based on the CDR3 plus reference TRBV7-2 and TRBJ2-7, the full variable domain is GAGVSQSPSNKVTEKGKDVELRCDPISGHTALYWYRQSLGQGLEFLIYFQGNSAPDKSGLPSDRFSAERTGGSVSTLTIQRTQQEDSAVYLCASSVGTGAPYEQYFGPGTRLTVT.

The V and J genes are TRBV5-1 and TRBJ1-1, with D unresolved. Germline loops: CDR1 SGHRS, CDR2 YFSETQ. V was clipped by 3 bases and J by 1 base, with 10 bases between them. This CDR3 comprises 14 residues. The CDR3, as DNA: TGCGCCAGCAGCTCGTCGAGAGGGAACACTGAAGCTTTCTTT. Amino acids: CASSSSRGNTEAFF.

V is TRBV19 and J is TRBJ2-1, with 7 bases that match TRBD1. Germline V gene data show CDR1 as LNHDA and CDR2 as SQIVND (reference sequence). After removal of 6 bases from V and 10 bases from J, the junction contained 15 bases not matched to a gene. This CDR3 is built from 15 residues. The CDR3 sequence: CASREQGQLSKEQFF. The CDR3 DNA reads TGTGCCAGTAGGGAACAGGGGCAGCTTTCCAAGGAGCAGTTCTTC.

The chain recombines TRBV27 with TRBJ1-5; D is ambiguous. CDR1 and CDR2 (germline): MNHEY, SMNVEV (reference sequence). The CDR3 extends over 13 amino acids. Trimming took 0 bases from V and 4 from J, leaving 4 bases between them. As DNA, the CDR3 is TGTGCCAGCAGTTTATCCCAGAATCAGCCCCAGCATTTT. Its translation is CASSLSQNQPQHF.

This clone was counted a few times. The chain's CDR3 is CASSPGGSGYTF. In DNA form, the CDR3 reads TGTGCCTCCTCCCCGGGGGGCTCTGGCTACACCTTC. This rearrangement joins TRBV30 to TRBJ1-2, with a tentative D call TRBD1 (6 bases). The CDR3 spans 12 residues. Trimming removed 7 bases at V and 7 bases at J, with 16 bases between. Germline V CDR1 and CDR2: GTSNPN, SVGIG (reference sequence).

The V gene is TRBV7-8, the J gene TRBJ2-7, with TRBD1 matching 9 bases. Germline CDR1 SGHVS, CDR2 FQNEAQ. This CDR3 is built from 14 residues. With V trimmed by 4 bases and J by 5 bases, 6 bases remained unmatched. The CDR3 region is CASSSDRGANEQYF. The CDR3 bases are TGTGCCAGCAGCTCGGACAGGGGAGCCAACGAGCAGTACTTC.

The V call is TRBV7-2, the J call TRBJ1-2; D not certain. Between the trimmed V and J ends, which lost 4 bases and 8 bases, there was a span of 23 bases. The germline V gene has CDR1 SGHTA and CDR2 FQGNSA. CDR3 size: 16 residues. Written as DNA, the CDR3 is TGTGCCAGCAGCTGGTACGGTCAGAAGTCTAGAACCGGCTACACCTTC. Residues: CASSWYGQKSRTGYTF.

Here the CDR3 reads CASSYGTGEPGEQYF. For the CDR3, the DNA is TGTGCCAGCAGTTACGGGACAGGGGAGCCGGGTGAGCAGTACTTC. The chain uses TRBV6-5 and TRBJ2-7; 10 positions agree with TRBD1. J lost 7 bases, V lost 2 bases, and 8 bases had no gene match. The CDR3 contains 15 residues. The germline gives CDR1 MNHEY, CDR2 SVGAGI.

CDR3 in amino acids: CASSSDRGRYEQYF. The CDR3 DNA is TGTGCCAGCAGCTCGGACAGGGGGCGATACGAGCAGTACTTC. This sequence joins TRBV2 and TRBJ2-7; 11 bases map to TRBD1. The germline gives CDR1 SNHLY, CDR2 FYNNEI. Trimming cost V 6 bases and J 4 bases; bases outside gene matches: 5. The CDR3 consists of 14 residues.